This T cell receptor beta chain is from a study of OX40 agonist ivuxolimab in advanced cancers. Describing the broader study: The costimulatory receptor OX40 (CD134) was targeted by ivuxolimab, a fully human IgG2 agonistic monoclonal antibody. Intravenous ivuxolimab was administered to patients every 2 weeks at six dose levels: 0.01, 0.1, 0.3, 1.5, 3 and 10 mg/kg. Of the approximately 50 dose-escalation patients, hepatocellular carcinoma was present in about 20, melanoma in some 15, renal cell carcinoma in 9 and head and neck cancer in 9. In the dose-escalation cohort, 82.7% of patients were male, and the mean age was roughly 60 years, with a range of about 23 to 85. Prior anti-PD-1, anti-PD-L1 or anti-CTLA-4 therapy was permitted, and roughly two fifths of dose-escalation patients had received checkpoint inhibitors. Partial responses occurred in three dose-escalation patients, of whom one had hepatocellular carcinoma and two had cutaneous melanoma. Peripheral TCRbeta sequencing aimed to test whether ivuxolimab altered TCR sequence diversity and caused clonal T-cell expansion. The monotherapy dose-escalation portion (N ≈ 50 patients) of the phase I ivuxolimab trial is reported in the paper.

The trial excluded patients who had a history of autoimmune disease or who were on systemic immunosuppression. Peripheral blood for TCR sequencing was drawn from every dose cohort at baseline, at cycle 4 day 1 and at cycle 7 day 1. The samples were taken from a phase I, first-in-human, multicenter, open-label dose-escalation trial of ivuxolimab. Adults with locally advanced or metastatic melanoma, renal cell, hepatocellular, or head and neck squamous cell carcinoma were enrolled in the trial. CD4+ and CD8+ T cells were sorted separately from peripheral blood before TCR sequencing. Overall study outcomes, separate from this receptor: At doses of 0.1 to 3.0 mg/kg, clonal expansion of both CD4+ and CD8+ T cells in blood was seen between baseline and week 6. After ivuxolimab, CD8+ T cells had more expanded clones than CD4+ T cells on average. Low levels of normalized T-cell clonal expansion were also seen in some patients who did not respond. Antigen specificity was not determined for the clonally expanded peripheral T cells. In partial responders in the 0.1-3.0 mg/kg groups, normalized peripheral clonal expansion was found to be among the lowest, especially among CD8+ T cells.

The CDR3 has 16 amino acids, counting the end cysteine and phenylalanine. The only DNA kept is the CDR3, 48 bases in frame from the first base. The germline V gene (reference sequence) gives CDR1 as SGHNT and CDR2 as YYREEE. The junction shows trimming of 1 base on V and 3 bases on J, and the gene matches do not reach 8 bases of it. Concerning this clone itself: This receptor's antigen is unknown. Per-nucleotide qualities are absent, and no much larger clonotype sits a single base away.

To sequence the TCRbeta CDR3 region, genomic DNA was isolated from the sorted cells. The immunoSEQ Assay was used for sequencing of TCRbeta CDR3 regions. TCRdb limited this immuneACCESS table to in-frame rearrangements with V and J called. A share of clones is missing; checked studies link under half to unresolved V genes, and the rest is unexplained. The sample table holds about 62,000 clones, of which around 85% were seen once. Under 4.5% of the sample is held by the ten biggest clonotypes. The origin of this receptor is an adult with an advanced solid tumor such as melanoma, head and neck, liver or kidney cancer. The chain is encoded by TRBV5-4 joined to TRBJ1-2, and 8 bases in between align with TRBD1. The sample consisted of CD4+ or CD8+ T cells sorted from blood, taken in a trial of the OX40 agonist ivuxolimab. This receptor carries the CDR3 CASSLNRDRKDYGYTF. The sequence in DNA is TGTGCCAGCAGCTTGAACCGGGACAGGAAGGACTATGGCTACACCTTC.